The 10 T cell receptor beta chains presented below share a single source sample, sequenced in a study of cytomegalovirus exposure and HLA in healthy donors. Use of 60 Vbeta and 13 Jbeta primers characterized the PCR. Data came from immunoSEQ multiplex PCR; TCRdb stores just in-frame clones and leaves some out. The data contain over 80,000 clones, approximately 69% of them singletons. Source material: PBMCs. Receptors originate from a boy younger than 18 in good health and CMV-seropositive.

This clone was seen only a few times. CDR3 nucleotide sequence: TGTGCCAGCAGCCCCGGGGGGGTAGCGGGGGGGACGTACATTCAGTACTTC. It specifies CASSPGGVAGGTYIQYF. The chain employs TRBV7-2 and TRBJ2-4, with 11 bases aligning to TRBD2. The V gene's germline CDR1 is SGHTA and CDR2 FQGNSA. The CDR3 extends over 17 amino acids. The trim removed 5 bases at V and 8 bases at J, leaving 14 bases unmatched.

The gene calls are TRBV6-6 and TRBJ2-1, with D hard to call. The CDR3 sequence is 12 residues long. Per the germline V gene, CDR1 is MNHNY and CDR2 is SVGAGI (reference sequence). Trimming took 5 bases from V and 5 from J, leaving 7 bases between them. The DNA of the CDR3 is TGTGCCAGCAGTCAGTATAACAATGAGCAGTTCTTC. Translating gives CASSQYNNEQFF.

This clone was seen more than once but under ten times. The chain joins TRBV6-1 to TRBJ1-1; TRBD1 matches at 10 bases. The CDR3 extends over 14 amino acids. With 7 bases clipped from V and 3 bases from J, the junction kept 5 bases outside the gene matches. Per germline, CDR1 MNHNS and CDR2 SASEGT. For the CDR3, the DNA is TGTGCCAGCAACCGGGACAGGGGACACACTGAAGCTTTCTTT. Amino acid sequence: CASNRDRGHTEAFF.

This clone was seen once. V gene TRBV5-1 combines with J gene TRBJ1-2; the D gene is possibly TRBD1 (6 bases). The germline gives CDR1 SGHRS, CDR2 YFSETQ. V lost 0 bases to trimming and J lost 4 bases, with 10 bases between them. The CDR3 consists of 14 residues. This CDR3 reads CASSLAGGLYGYTF. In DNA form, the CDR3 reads TGCGCCAGCAGCTTGGCCGGGGGGCTCTATGGCTACACCTTC.

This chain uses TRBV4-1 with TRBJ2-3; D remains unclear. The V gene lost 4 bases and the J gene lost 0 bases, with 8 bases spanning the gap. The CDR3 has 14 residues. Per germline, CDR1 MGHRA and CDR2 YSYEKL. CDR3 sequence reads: CASSLLESTDTQYF. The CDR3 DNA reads TGCGCCAGCAGCCTTCTGGAGAGCACAGATACGCAGTATTTT.

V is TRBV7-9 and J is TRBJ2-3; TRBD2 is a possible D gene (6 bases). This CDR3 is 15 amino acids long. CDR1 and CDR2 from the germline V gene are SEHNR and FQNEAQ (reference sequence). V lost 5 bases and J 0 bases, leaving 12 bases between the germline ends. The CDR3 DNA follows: TGTGCCAGCAGCCCGAACGGGGGTAGCACAGATACGCAGTATTTT. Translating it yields CASSPNGGSTDTQYF.

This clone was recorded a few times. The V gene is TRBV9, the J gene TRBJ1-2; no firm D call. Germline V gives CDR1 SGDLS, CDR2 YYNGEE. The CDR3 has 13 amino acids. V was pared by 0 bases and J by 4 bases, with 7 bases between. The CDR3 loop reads CASSVAVGYGYTF. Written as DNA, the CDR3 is TGTGCCAGCAGCGTAGCGGTCGGCTATGGCTACACCTTC. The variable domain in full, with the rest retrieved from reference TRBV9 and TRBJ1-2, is DSGVTQTPKHLITATGQRVTLRCSPRSGDLSVYWYQQSLDQGLQFLIQYYNGEERAKGNILERFSAQQFPDLHSELNLSSLELGDSALYFCASSVAVGYGYTFGSGTRLTVV.

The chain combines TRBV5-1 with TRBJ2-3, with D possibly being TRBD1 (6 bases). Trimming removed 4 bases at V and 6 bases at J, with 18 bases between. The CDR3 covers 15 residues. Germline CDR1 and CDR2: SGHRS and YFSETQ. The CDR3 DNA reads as TGCGCCAGCAGCCTCCCGGGACCCAGGGGCGATACGCAGTATTTT. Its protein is CASSLPGPRGDTQYF.

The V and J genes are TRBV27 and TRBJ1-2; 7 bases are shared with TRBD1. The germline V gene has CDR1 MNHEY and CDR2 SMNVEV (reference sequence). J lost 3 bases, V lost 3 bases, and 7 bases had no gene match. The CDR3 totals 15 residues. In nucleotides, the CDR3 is TGTGCCAGCAGTTTGTCGGCAGGGGGTGACTATGGCTACACCTTC. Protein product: CASSLSAGGDYGYTF.

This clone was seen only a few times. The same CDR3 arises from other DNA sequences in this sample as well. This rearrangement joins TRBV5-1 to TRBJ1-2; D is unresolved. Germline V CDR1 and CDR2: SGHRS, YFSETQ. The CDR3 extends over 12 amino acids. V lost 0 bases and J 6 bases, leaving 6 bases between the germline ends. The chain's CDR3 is CASSLVGDGYTF. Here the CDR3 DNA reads TGCGCCAGCAGCTTGGTCGGGGATGGCTACACCTTC.